The table lists the clone carrying this T cell receptor (beta chain) with a few counts. What it binds is not known. CDR3 size: 14 residues. V shed 2 bases and J 6 bases; nucleotides not matched to a gene: 2. Germline V gene sequence: CDR1 ENHRY, CDR2 SYGVKD. The data derive from a study of cytomegalovirus exposure and HLA in healthy donors. Study-wide background: As released early, the data held about 85 million unique TCRs from HLA-typed donors.

Study-wide results and caveats: Most likely, a cluster of highly shared sequence variants arose as a sequencing artifact. In a later analysis, HLA-associated TCR beta chains were more clonally expanded than equally common others.

In the PCR, 60 Vbeta and 13 Jbeta primers were used. The assay was immunoSEQ multiplex PCR, and TCRdb's table has in-frame clones only and misses some. The table shows some 150,000 clones, with roughly 80% occurring only once. This sequence was found in a woman in her 40s in good health and CMV-seropositive. The chain is built from TRBV10-3 and TRBJ2-2; TRBD2 aligns across 8 bases. The sequencing sample was made of PBMCs. The CDR3 coding sequence is TGTGCCATCAGTGAGGGGACTAGGCCCGGGGAGCTGTTTTTT. Translated, it gives CAISEGTRPGELFF.